The 18 T cell receptor beta chains listed next were all sequenced from one sample in a study of blood T cell repertoires in COVID-19. TCRdb's copy holds only in-frame clones and misses some; the assay was immunoSEQ multiplex PCR. The sample lists around 92,000 clones, more than 75% seen once, with more than 25% in the top ten. The sample consisted of peripheral blood. The receptors were sampled from a human donor in a cohort sampled during active COVID-19.

The chain couples TRBV7-2 to TRBJ2-1; D possibly corresponds to TRBD1 (5 bases). The CDR3 contains 17 residues. V lost 2 bases to trimming and J lost 0 bases, with 14 bases between them. CDR1 is SGHTA, CDR2 FQGNSA, per germline. The CDR3 sequence is CASSLSVGHSSYNEQFF. The CDR3 bases are TGTGCCAGCAGCTTATCGGTCGGACACAGCTCCTACAATGAGCAGTTCTTC.

The chain carries TRBV2 and TRBJ2-5, with TRBD2 matching over 10 bases. The CDR3 is made up of 14 amino acids. Germline V gene data show CDR1 as SNHLY and CDR2 as FYNNEI. Trimming took 6 bases from V and 4 from J; bases not matched to a gene: 5. CDR3 loop: CASRPTSGIETQYF. The CDR3 DNA follows: TGTGCCAGCAGGCCTACTAGCGGGATAGAGACCCAGTACTTC.

V gene TRBV7-9 combines with J gene TRBJ1-2; D possibly corresponds to TRBD1 (5 bases). The CDR3 runs to 13 residues. Looked up from germline, CDR1 is SEHNR and CDR2 is FQNEAQ (reference sequence). The ends were cut back, 5 bases at V and 8 bases at J, with 15 bases in the middle. The CDR3 region is CASSPAGGWGYTF. In nucleotides, the CDR3 is TGTGCCAGCAGCCCCGCGGGGGGTTGGGGCTACACCTTC.

The rearrangement joins TRBV29-1 to TRBJ2-7; D perhaps matches TRBD1 (5 bases). Germline lookup yields CDR1 SQVTM and CDR2 ANQGSEA. V lost 5 bases to trimming and J lost 6 bases, with 11 bases between them. The CDR3 loop spans 11 amino acids. The CDR3 DNA follows: TGCAGCGTTATCCAGGGTCGCGAGCAGTACTTC. This gives the protein CSVIQGREQYF.

This clone was counted between two and nine times. Here the CDR3 reads CASSHGTGGSFSYEQYF. CDR3 bases: TGTGCCAGCTCACATGGTACAGGGGGCAGTTTCTCCTACGAGCAGTACTTC. The chain links TRBV18 to TRBJ2-7, with 9 nucleotides matching TRBD1. The CDR3 has 17 residues. Trimming at V came to 4 bases and at J to 0 bases, leaving 10 bases not matched to a gene. CDR1 is KGHSH, CDR2 LQKENI, per germline.

V usage is TRBV12-3 or TRBV12-4 and J usage is TRBJ1-5; no definite D call. The V end was cut by 6 bases, the J end by 1 base, with 7 bases between. CDR3 length: 13 residues. CDR3 region: CASSQMSNQPQHF. The CDR3 DNA follows: TGTGCCAGCAGCCAAATGAGCAATCAGCCCCAGCATTTT.

The genes are TRBV18 and TRBJ1-2; 7 bases match TRBD1. Per germline, CDR1 KGHSH and CDR2 LQKENI. With 2 bases clipped from V and 7 bases from J, the junction kept 7 bases outside the gene matches. The CDR3 extends over 14 amino acids. The CDR3 DNA is TGTGCCAGCTCACCAGGGCAGGGGGGCGCTGGCTACACCTTC. This gives the protein CASSPGQGGAGYTF.

The chain couples TRBV21-1 to TRBJ2-7; the D call of TRBD1 is as the table states it, not checked on the DNA. TRBV21-1 is designated a pseudogene. This CDR3 is built from 17 residues. CDR3 protein: CASSKGSDRSNSYEQYF. CDR3 in DNA: TGTGCCAGCAGCAAGGGATCCGACAGGTCCAACTCCTACGAGCAGTACTTC.

The chain couples TRBV9 to TRBJ2-2, with D perhaps matching TRBD1 (6 bases). Trimming stripped 0 bases from V and 3 bases from J, with 12 bases between. Looked up from germline, CDR1 is SGDLS and CDR2 is YYNGEE. The CDR3 has 16 amino acids. The CDR3 DNA reads TGTGCCAGCAGCGTAGCAACAGGGTCGGACACCGGGGAGCTGTTTTTT. It encodes CASSVATGSDTGELFF.

This clone occurred once. The chain links TRBV5-6 to TRBJ2-1, with D perhaps TRBD1 (5 bases). V gave up 3 bases and J gave up 12 bases, with 10 bases separating them. Germline assignment: CDR1 SGHDT and CDR2 YYEEEE. This CDR3 spans 11 amino acids. This CDR3 is CASSSGPGQFF. Here the CDR3 DNA reads TGTGCCAGCAGCTCAGGGCCGGGGCAGTTCTTC. The complete variable domain, with remaining parts taken from reference TRBV5-6 and TRBJ2-1, reads DAGVTQSPTHLIKTRGQQVTLRCSPKSGHDTVSWYQQALGQGPQFIFQYYEEEERQRGNFPDRFSGHQFPNYSSELNVNALLLGDSALYLCASSSGPGQFFGPGTRLTVL.

The chain combines TRBV28 with TRBJ1-6; TRBD1 agrees at 8 bases. The CDR3 length is 14 residues. Germline lookup yields CDR1 MDHEN and CDR2 SYDVKM. V trimming: 2 bases; J trimming: 10 bases; junction bases outside the gene matches: 4. The CDR3 here is CASSLDRGGSPLHF. The CDR3 nucleotides are TGTGCCAGCAGTTTAGACAGGGGCGGCTCACCCCTCCACTTT. The complete variable domain, with remaining parts taken from reference TRBV28 and TRBJ1-6, reads DVKVTQSSRYLVKRTGEKVFLECVQDMDHENMFWYRQDPGLGLRLIYFSYDVKMKEKGDIPEGYSVSREKKERFSLILESASTNQTSMYLCASSLDRGGSPLHFGNGTRLTVT.

The chain links TRBV19 to TRBJ2-1; D is undetermined. This CDR3 comprises 12 residues. The germline gives CDR1 LNHDA, CDR2 SQIVND (reference sequence). V lost 3 bases and J lost 8, with 8 bases in between. In nucleotides, the CDR3 is TGTGCCAGTAGTATCAGGTCGCATGAGCAGTTCTTC. This gives the protein CASSIRSHEQFF.

This clone appeared a single time. This chain uses TRBV6-5 with TRBJ1-4, with D possibly matching TRBD1 (6 bases). The CDR3 consists of 15 residues. Germline CDR1 reads MNHEY; CDR2 reads SVGAGI. Deletions cut 6 bases from V and 3 bases from J, with 14 bases between. CDR3 sequence: CASRGGGRSNEKLFF. The DNA for the CDR3 is TGTGCCAGCAGAGGGGGGGGGCGGTCTAATGAAAAACTGTTTTTT.

This chain joins TRBV7-9 and TRBJ2-7, with 8 bases fitting TRBD1. Trimming removed 3 bases from V and 6 bases from J; junction bases left unmatched: 1. This CDR3 spans 12 amino acids. CDR1 and CDR2 from the germline V gene are SEHNR and FQNEAQ (reference sequence). The CDR3 reads CASSFDRGEQYF. The CDR3 DNA reads TGTGCCAGCAGCTTTGACAGGGGCGAGCAGTACTTC. Full variable domain (rest looked up from reference TRBV7-9 and TRBJ2-7): DTGVSQNPRHKITKRGQNVTFRCDPISEHNRLYWYRQTLGQGPEFLTYFQNEAQLEKSRLLSDRFSAERPKGSFSTLEIQRTEQGDSAMYLCASSFDRGEQYFGPGTRLTVT.

The rearrangement joins TRBV11-3 to TRBJ1-1, with D uncertain. Germline V lookup: CDR1 SGHNT, CDR2 YENEEA. The CDR3 length is 13 residues. Trimming removed 6 bases at V and 3 bases at J, with 11 bases between. The CDR3 DNA is TGTGCCAGCAGTCTAAACGGGTACACTGAAGCTTTCTTT. It is translated as CASSLNGYTEAFF.

V is TRBV18 and J is TRBJ2-2; TRBD1 is a possible D gene (5 bases). The CDR3 has 15 amino acids. The germline V gene encodes CDR1 KGHSH and CDR2 LQKENI. Between the trimmed V and J ends, which lost 2 bases and 3 bases, there was a span of 10 bases. CDR3 residues: CASSPLKGHTGELFF. In DNA, the CDR3 is TGTGCCAGCTCACCATTAAAGGGGCACACCGGGGAGCTGTTTTTT.

The rearrangement links TRBV7-8 to TRBJ2-2; D remains unclear. The CDR3 totals 12 residues. Between the trimmed V and J ends, which lost 5 bases and 6 bases, there was a span of 7 bases. CDR1 SGHVS and CDR2 FQNEAQ come from the germline V gene. This CDR3 reads CASSAPAGELFF. CDR3 nucleotides: TGTGCCAGCAGCGCTCCGGCCGGGGAGCTGTTTTTT.

The CDR3 protein is CASFYRGTEAFF. The CDR3 DNA follows: TGTGCCAGCTTTTATCGGGGCACTGAAGCTTTCTTT. V is TRBV28 and J is TRBJ1-1; D remains unclear. Per the germline V gene, CDR1 is MDHEN and CDR2 is SYDVKM. V was shortened by 8 bases and J by 4 bases, with 11 bases between the two germline ends. This CDR3 has 12 residues.